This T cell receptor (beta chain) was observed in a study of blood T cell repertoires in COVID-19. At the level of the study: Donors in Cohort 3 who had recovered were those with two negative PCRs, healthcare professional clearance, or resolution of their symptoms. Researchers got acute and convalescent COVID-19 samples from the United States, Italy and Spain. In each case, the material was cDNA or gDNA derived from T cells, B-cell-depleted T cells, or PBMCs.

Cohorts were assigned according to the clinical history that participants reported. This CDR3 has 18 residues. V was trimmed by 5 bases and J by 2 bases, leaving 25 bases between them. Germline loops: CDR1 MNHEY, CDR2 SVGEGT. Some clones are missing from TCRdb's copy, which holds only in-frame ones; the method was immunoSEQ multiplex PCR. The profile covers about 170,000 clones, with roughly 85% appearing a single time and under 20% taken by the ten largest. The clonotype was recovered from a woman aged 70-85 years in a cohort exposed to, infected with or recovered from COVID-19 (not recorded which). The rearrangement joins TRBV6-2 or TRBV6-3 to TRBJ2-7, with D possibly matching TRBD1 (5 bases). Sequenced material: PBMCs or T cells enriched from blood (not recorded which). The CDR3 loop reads CASSPRMGRASLTYEQYF. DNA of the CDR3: TGTGCCAGCAGTCCCCGTATGGGGCGCGCTTCACTTACCTACGAGCAGTACTTC.